Shown below are 11 T cell receptor beta chains from a single sample sequenced in a study of vaccination and CD4 T cells after COVID-19. Treatment reported: roughly 11-day PBMC culture with coronavirus spike peptide pools or control peptides (ViraFEST assay). The Oncomine TCR Beta short-read assay was applied to DNA of cultured CD4+ T cells. TCRdb re-derived calls from the PCR reads in MiXCR, one entry per CDR3 protein. This sample carries around 15,000 distinct CDR3 sequences, over 70% of them seen once, and the ten largest clones take about 5%. These receptors have no known antigen. The sequencing sample was made of CD4+ T cells from blood, cultured in vitro. These receptors came from a human donor who had recovered from COVID-19.

The rearrangement joins TRBV20-1 to TRBJ2-2, with TRBD2 matching over 9 bases. Germline CDR1 reads DFQATT; CDR2 reads SNEGSKA (reference sequence). The CDR3 is 14 amino acids. Here the CDR3 reads CSLDSGRNTGELFF. CDR3 DNA sequence: TGCAGCTTAGATAGCGGGAGAAACACCGGGGAGCTGTTTTTT.

The J gene is TRBJ2-1, the V gene TRBV4-2; 11 bases are a match to TRBD2. The CDR3 has 17 residues. With 0 bases clipped from V and 8 bases from J, the junction kept 9 bases outside the gene matches. The germline V gene encodes CDR1 LGHNA and CDR2 YNFKEQ. The chain's CDR3 is CASSQDLRTSGSHEQFF. CDR3 DNA sequence: TGTGCCAGCAGCCAAGACCTCCGGACTAGCGGGTCGCATGAGCAGTTCTTC.

The J gene is TRBJ1-3, the V gene TRBV29-1; possibly TRBD1 for D (6 bases). Trimming removed 4 bases from V and 4 bases from J, with 14 bases in between. Germline CDR1 reads SQVTM; CDR2 reads ANQGSEA. The CDR3 totals 14 residues. The CDR3 nucleotides are TGCAGCGTTGGGCATAGGGGGTCCGGAAACACCATATATTTT. Translating it yields CSVGHRGSGNTIYF.

This chain uses TRBV15 with TRBJ1-2; no clear D. The germline V gene encodes CDR1 LNHNV and CDR2 YYDKDF (reference sequence). The CDR3 runs 13 residues. The V end was cut by 5 bases, the J end by 2 bases, with 9 bases between. This CDR3 reads CATSLGTNYGYTF. The CDR3 bases are TGTGCCACCAGCCTGGGCACCAACTATGGCTACACCTTC.

The chain is built from TRBV6-1 and TRBJ1-1, with 8 bases identical to TRBD1. From germline, CDR1 is MNHNS and CDR2 SASEGT. The V segment lost 6 bases and the J segment 1 base; nucleotides outside the gene matches: 4. The CDR3 totals 14 residues. The CDR3 nucleotides are TGTGCCAGCAGGGAAACAGGGGGGAACACTGAAGCTTTCTTT. It codes for CASRETGGNTEAFF.

This clonotype was seen once. V gene TRBV7-8 combines with J gene TRBJ2-5; TRBD1 or TRBD2 may be the D gene (5 bases each). The V and J ends lost 5 bases and 1 base respectively, with 17 bases between them. The CDR3 covers 16 residues. Per germline, CDR1 SGHVS and CDR2 FQNEAQ. The CDR3 nucleotides are TGTGCCAGCAGCCCCGAGGGGAGAGCATTCCAAGAGACCCAGTACTTC. Its translation is CASSPEGRAFQETQYF.

A few counts support this clonotype. As DNA, the CDR3 is TGTGCCATCAGTGGGGGGAATACGCAGTATTTT. Its translation: CAISGGNTQYF. The rearrangement links TRBV10-3 to TRBJ2-3; possibly TRBD1 or TRBD2 for D (5 bases each). CDR3 size: 11 residues. The germline V gene encodes CDR1 ENHRY and CDR2 SYGVKD. Trimming left V 4 bases short and J 7 bases short, with 6 bases between.

The chain carries TRBV27 and TRBJ2-7, with 7 positions matching TRBD2. The CDR3 runs to 13 residues. The V gene's germline CDR1 is MNHEY and CDR2 SMNVEV (reference sequence). Unmatched junction bases numbered 7, after V lost 6 bases and J lost 5 bases. DNA for the CDR3: TGTGCCAGCAGCACGACTAGCTACCACGAGCAGTACTTC. Its protein product is CASSTTSYHEQYF.

V usage is TRBV11-2 and J usage is TRBJ2-5; 7 nucleotides align to TRBD2. With V trimmed by 1 base and J by 5 bases, 7 bases remained unmatched. CDR1 SGHAT and CDR2 FQNNGV come from the germline V gene. This CDR3 has 15 residues. DNA of the CDR3: TGTGCCAGCAGCTTAGGACGAGGGAGGGAGGAGACCCAGTACTTC. Translating gives CASSLGRGREETQYF.

This clonotype was counted once. The CDR3, as DNA: TGTGCCAGCAGCTTAGAAGTCGCGAAAGGCACTGAAGCTTTCTTT. This gives the protein CASSLEVAKGTEAFF. The V call is TRBV5-4, the J call TRBJ1-1; no firm D call. Germline CDR1 and CDR2: SGHNT and YYREEE (reference sequence). The ends were cut back, 2 bases at V and 4 bases at J, with 15 bases in the middle. The CDR3 is made up of 15 amino acids.

The rearrangement joins TRBV20-1 to TRBJ2-5, with TRBD1 matching 7 bases. Germline lookup yields CDR1 DFQATT and CDR2 SNEGSKA (reference sequence). The CDR3 is made up of 13 amino acids. V lost 3 bases and J lost 2; bases outside the gene matches: 3. The CDR3, as DNA: TGCAGTGCTAGGGGGACAGTTCAAGAGACCCAGTACTTC. Amino acids: CSARGTVQETQYF.